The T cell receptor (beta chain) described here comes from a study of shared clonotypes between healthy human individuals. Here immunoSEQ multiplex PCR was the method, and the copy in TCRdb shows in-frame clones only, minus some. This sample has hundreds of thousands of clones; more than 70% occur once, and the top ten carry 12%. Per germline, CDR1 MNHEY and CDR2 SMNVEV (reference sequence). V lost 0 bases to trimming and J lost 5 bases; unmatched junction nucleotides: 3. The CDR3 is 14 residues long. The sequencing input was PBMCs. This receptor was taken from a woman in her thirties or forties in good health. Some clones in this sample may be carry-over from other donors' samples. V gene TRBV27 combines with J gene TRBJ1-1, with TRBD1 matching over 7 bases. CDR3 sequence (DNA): TGTGCCAGCAGTTTATCGACAGGGTGGACTGAAGCTTTCTTT. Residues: CASSLSTGWTEAFF.